The clone carrying this TCR beta chain has at least ten counts. The V gene lost 5 bases and the J gene lost 7 bases, with 12 bases spanning the gap. The CDR3 runs to 14 residues. Germline CDR1 and CDR2: SGHTA and FQGTGA. This sample was taken from a study of spatial heterogeneity in lung cancer. Time point in this sample: sample taken at primary tumor resection. Tumor, nontumor lung or frozen PBMC supplied whole RNA that was sequenced unsorted. A single record per CDR3 protein comes from TCRdb applying MiXCR to the 5' RACE reads. The sample has 20,000 to 25,000 distinct CDR3 sequences; about 7.2% are singletons.

Sequencing used PBMCs, obtained at surgery. This TCR was sampled from a male donor with early-stage non-small cell lung cancer. This chain uses TRBV7-3 with TRBJ1-6; D unclear. CDR3 residues: CASSIYPGNSPLHF. DNA of the CDR3: TGTGCCAGCAGCATATACCCCGGGAATTCACCCCTCCACTTT.